Listed below are T cell receptor beta chains from one sample, sequenced in a study of cytomegalovirus exposure and HLA in healthy donors. TCRdb's copy holds only in-frame clones and misses some; the assay was immunoSEQ multiplex PCR. The table records approximately 160,000 clones, approximately 86% of them present only once. The material sequenced was PBMCs. These receptors all come from a woman under 30 in good health and CMV-seronegative. The CDR3 runs from the conserved cysteine through the conserved F or W. A D gene is named only where the DNA matches it firmly. The listing skips clone size in some rows; elsewhere it reads once, few, many or a size class.

- TRBJ2-7 - TRBV5-1 TGCGCCCGACCCCGGGGTTGCTACGAGCAGTACTTC CARPRGCYEQYF
- TRBJ1-2 - TRBV29-1 TGCAGCGTTGAAGATCGCCAGGTTTATGGCTACACCTTC CSVEDRQVYGYTF
- TRBJ2-7 - TRBV5-4 TGTGCCAGCAGCTTAATGTCTCAGGGAATCGGCGAGCAGTACTTC CASSLMSQGIGEQYF
- TRBJ2-4 TRBD2 TRBV18 TGTGCCAGCTCCGGACTAGCGGGAGAGGTTCAGTACTTC CASSGLAGEVQYF
- TRBJ2-1 TRBD2 TRBV9 TGTGCCAGCAGCGTAGCCGGGACTAGCGGGGCCAGTGAGCAGTTCTTC CASSVAGTSGASEQFF
- TRBJ2-7 - TRBV7-2 TGTGCCAGCAGCCCCACTAGTGTGGGGGCATACGAGCAGTACTTC CASSPTSVGAYEQYF
- TRBJ1-1 - TRBV5-6 TGTGCCAGCAGCTTGGCTGTGTGGAACACTGAAGCTTTCTTT CASSLAVWNTEAFF
- TRBJ2-1 TRBD1 TRBV10-3 TGTGCCTCGGGACAGGGGGGCGATGAGCAGTTCTTC CASGQGGDEQFF
- TRBJ2-7 TRBD1 TRBV27 TGTGCCAGCAGTATCGCGGGACAGGGTAACTATCAGCAGTACTTC CASSIAGQGNYQQYF
few TRBJ1-2 - TRBV29-1 TGCAGCGTTGATACAGGGCGTTCCTATGGCTACACCTTC CSVDTGRSYGYTF
few TRBJ1-5 - TRBV19 TGTGCCAGTAGTATAGGTCAGTATAGCAATCAGCCCCAGCATTTT CASSIGQYSNQPQHF
- TRBJ2-1 TRBD2 TRBV19 TGTGCCAGTACCCATCGACCGGGACTAGCGGGAGGTTATCCCAATGAGCAGTTCTTC CASTHRPGLAGGYPNEQFF
- TRBJ2-1 - TRBV27 TGTGCCAGCAGTTTAAGGGGCCCGTACAATGAGCAGTTCTTC CASSLRGPYNEQFF
few TRBJ2-1 TRBD2 TRBV6-4 TGTGCCAGCAGTGAAACGGGGGGGCCAGACAATGAGCAGTTCTTC CASSETGGPDNEQFF
- TRBJ1-5 TRBD1 TRBV29-1 TGCAGCGCCGTCGGGACAGAGGGCCAGCCCCAGCATTTT CSAVGTEGQPQHF
- TRBJ2-3 TRBD1 TRBV2 TGTGCCAGCAGGAGAGGGACAGGGGGGAATGGCGATACGCAGTATTTT CASRRGTGGNGDTQYF
- TRBJ2-5 - TRBV19 TGTGCCAGTAGTATATATTCCGGGGGATCGGCTCAAGAGACCCAGTACTTC CASSIYSGGSAQETQYF
- TRBJ2-2 TRBD1 TRBV7-6 TGTGCCAGCACGACCGGGACAGGGGCGACCGGGGAGCTGTTTTTT CASTTGTGATGELFF
few TRBJ2-7 TRBD2 TRBV7-2 TGTGCCAGCAGCCGGACTAGCGGCTACGAGCAGTACTTC CASSRTSGYEQYF
few TRBJ1-2 - TRBV20-1 TGCAGTGCTGGACAAAACTATGGCTACACCTTC CSAGQNYGYTF
- TRBJ1-2 - TRBV23-1 TGCGCCAGCAGTCAAGGCGGTATTACGGACAGCAACGGCTCTATGGGCTACACCTTC CASSQGGITDSNGSMGYTF
- TRBJ2-3 TRBD1 TRBV2 TGTGCCATCCAACTACAGGGGGTCGGCACAGATACGCAGTATTTT CAIQLQGVGTDTQYF
- TRBJ1-1 - TRBV29-1 TGCAGCGCCCTACACCCGGTGGCCCCGGGAGGCGGCACTGAAGCTTTCTTT CSALHPVAPGGGTEAFF
- TRBJ2-3 TRBD2 TRBV25-1 TGTGCCAGCAGCGGAAGCGGGAGCTCAGATACGCAGTATTTT CASSGSGSSDTQYF
- TRBJ2-1 TRBD2 TRBV19 TGTGCCAGTAGTACCAGCGGGAGGTTGGCCAATGAGCAGTTCTTC CASSTSGRLANEQFF
- TRBJ2-3 TRBD1 TRBV7-3 TGTGCCAGCAGCTTAAGGACAGGGGCTGGCACAGATACGCAGTATTTT CASSLRTGAGTDTQYF
- TRBJ1-5 - TRBV2 TGTGCCAGCAGTGAACGCGTTCAGCCCCAGCATTTT CASSERVQPQHF
- TRBJ1-1 - TRBV9 TGTGCCAGCAGCGTAGTCGGCGGGGGGGACGCTGAAGCTTTCTTT CASSVVGGGDAEAFF
- TRBJ2-3 TRBD2 TRBV10-2 TGCGCCAGCAGTGACTATTTGACTAGCGGGTTTGTCACAGATACGCAGTATTTT CASSDYLTSGFVTDTQYF
- TRBJ2-1 - TRBV2 TGTGCCAGCAGTGAAGCTAACTACAATGAGCAGTTCTTC CASSEANYNEQFF
- TRBJ2-5 TRBD1 TRBV7-2 TGTGCCAGCAGCTCCAAGACAGGGTTTGGAGAGACCCAGTACTTC CASSSKTGFGETQYF
- TRBJ2-3 - TRBV18 TGTGCCAGCTCACCACCGTCCGGGAGTAGGGGCCCAGATACGCAGTATTTT CASSPPSGSRGPDTQYF
- TRBJ1-2 TRBD1 TRBV4-1 TGCGCCAGCAGCCAAGCCCGGGGGGGACAGGGGATTAACTATGGCTACACCTTC CASSQARGGQGINYGYTF
- TRBJ1-1 - TRBV5-1 TGCGCCAGCAGCTTGGAGGCAGGGAACACTGAAGCTTTCTTT CASSLEAGNTEAFF
- TRBJ1-5 - TRBV5-6 TGTGCCAGCAGCTTGGTATCAGGGAATCAGCCCCAGCATTTT CASSLVSGNQPQHF
- TRBJ1-1 - TRBV5-6 TGTGCCAGCAGGTACCGGCGCGGGGGTTTCGGGAACACTGAAGCTTTCTTT CASRYRRGGFGNTEAFF
- TRBJ2-7 TRBD2 TRBV4-1 TGCGCCAGCAGCCCCAGGAGCGGGGGGCCAACCTACGAGCAGTACTTC CASSPRSGGPTYEQYF
once TRBJ2-3 TRBD2 TRBV5-1 TGCGCCAGCAGCTTGGTGGGGGGGTCCACAGATACGCAGTATTTT CASSLVGGSTDTQYF
few TRBJ1-1 - TRBV6-5 TGTGCCAGCAGTTACGCTAGAGGAACTGAAGCTTTCTTT CASSYARGTEAFF
- TRBJ2-1 TRBD2 TRBV27 TGTGCCAGCAGTTTACTCCCGGGACTAGCGGGAAAAAATGAGCAGTTCTTC CASSLLPGLAGKNEQFF
- TRBJ2-7 - TRBV5-1 TGCGCCAGCAGCTTGGACTATTCCTACGAGCAGTACTTC CASSLDYSYEQYF
- TRBJ1-3 - TRBV13 TGTGCCAGCAGCTTATTGCGGAACACCATATATTTT CASSLLRNTIYF
once TRBJ2-3 - TRBV27 TGTGCCAGCAGTTTCCGGGACACCTACACAGATACGCAGTATTTT CASSFRDTYTDTQYF
- TRBJ1-2 TRBD1 TRBV18 TGTGCCAGCTTCGAAGACAGGGTCGACTATGGCTACACCTTC CASFEDRVDYGYTF